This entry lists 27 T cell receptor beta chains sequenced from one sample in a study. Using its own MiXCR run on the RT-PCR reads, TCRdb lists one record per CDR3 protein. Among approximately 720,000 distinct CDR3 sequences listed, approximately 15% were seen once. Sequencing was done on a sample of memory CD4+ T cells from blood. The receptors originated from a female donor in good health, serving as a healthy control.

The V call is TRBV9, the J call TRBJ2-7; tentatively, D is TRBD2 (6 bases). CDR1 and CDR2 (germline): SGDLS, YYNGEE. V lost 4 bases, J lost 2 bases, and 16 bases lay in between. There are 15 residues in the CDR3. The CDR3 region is CASSPSGTPPYEQYF. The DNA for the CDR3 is TGTGCCAGCAGCCCGTCCGGGACTCCTCCCTACGAGCAGTACTTC.

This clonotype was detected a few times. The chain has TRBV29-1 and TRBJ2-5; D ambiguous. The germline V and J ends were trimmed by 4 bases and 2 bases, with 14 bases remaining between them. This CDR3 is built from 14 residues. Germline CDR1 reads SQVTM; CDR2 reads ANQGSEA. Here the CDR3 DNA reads TGCAGCGTTGGTGACCCGATTACTCAAGAGACCCAGTACTTC. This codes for CSVGDPITQETQYF.

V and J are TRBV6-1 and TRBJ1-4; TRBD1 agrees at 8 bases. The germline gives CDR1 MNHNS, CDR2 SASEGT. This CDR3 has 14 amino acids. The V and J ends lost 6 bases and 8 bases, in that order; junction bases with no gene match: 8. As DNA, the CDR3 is TGTGCCAGCAGGGATACAGGGGGAGTCGAAAAACTGTTTTTT. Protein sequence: CASRDTGGVEKLFF.

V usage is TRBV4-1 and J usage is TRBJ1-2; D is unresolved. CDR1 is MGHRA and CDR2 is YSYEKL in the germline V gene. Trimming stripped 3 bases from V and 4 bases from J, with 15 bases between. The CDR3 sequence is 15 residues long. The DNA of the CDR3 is TGCGCCAGCAGCCACCCCGAGACGACGACCTATGGCTACACCTTC. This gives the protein CASSHPETTTYGYTF.

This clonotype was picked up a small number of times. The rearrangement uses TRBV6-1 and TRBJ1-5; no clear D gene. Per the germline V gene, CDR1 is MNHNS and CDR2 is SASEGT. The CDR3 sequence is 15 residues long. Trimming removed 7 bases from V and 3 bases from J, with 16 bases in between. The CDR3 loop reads CASNREILNNQPQHF. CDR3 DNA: TGTGCCAGCAACCGTGAGATACTAAACAATCAGCCCCAGCATTTT.

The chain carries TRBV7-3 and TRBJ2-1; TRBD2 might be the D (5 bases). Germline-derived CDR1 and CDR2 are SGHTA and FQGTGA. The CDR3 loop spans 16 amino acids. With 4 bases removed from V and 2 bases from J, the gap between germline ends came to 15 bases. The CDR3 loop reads CASSSWRGSTYNEQFF. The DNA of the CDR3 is TGTGCCAGCAGCTCCTGGCGCGGGTCGACCTACAATGAGCAGTTCTTC.

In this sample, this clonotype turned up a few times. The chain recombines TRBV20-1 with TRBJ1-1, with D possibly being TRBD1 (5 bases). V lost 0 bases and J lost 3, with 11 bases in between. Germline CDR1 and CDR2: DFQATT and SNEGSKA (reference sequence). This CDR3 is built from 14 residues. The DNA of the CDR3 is TGCAGTGCTAGAGATACGGGACTGTACACTGAAGCTTTCTTT. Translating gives CSARDTGLYTEAFF.

The CDR3 spells CSARTRLAGVYEQYF. The CDR3 nucleotides are TGCAGTGCTAGGACACGACTAGCGGGAGTTTACGAGCAGTACTTC. The chain carries TRBV20-1 and TRBJ2-7, with 12 bases fitting TRBD2. Germline lookup yields CDR1 DFQATT and CDR2 SNEGSKA (reference sequence). The V gene end was trimmed by 3 bases and the J gene end by 4 bases; junction bases not matched to a gene: 7. The CDR3 is 15 amino acids.

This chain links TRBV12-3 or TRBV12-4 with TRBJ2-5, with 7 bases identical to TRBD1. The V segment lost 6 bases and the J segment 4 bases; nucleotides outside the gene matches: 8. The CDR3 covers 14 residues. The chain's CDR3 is CASSSTGVRETQYF. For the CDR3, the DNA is TGTGCCAGCAGCTCTACAGGGGTTCGAGAGACCCAGTACTTC.

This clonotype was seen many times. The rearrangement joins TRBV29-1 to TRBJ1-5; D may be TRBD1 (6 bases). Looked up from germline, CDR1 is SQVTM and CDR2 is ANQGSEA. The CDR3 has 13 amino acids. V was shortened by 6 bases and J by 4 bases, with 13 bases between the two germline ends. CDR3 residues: CSVKTGDNQPQHF. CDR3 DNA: TGCAGCGTGAAGACAGGAGATAATCAGCCCCAGCATTTT.

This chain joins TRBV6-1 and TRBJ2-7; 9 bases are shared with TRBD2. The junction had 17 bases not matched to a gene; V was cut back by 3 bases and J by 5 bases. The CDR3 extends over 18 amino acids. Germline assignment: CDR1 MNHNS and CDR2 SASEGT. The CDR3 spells CASSDTGGNSGRVHEQYF. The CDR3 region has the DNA TGTGCCAGCAGTGACACGGGGGGGAATAGCGGGAGAGTCCACGAGCAGTACTTC.

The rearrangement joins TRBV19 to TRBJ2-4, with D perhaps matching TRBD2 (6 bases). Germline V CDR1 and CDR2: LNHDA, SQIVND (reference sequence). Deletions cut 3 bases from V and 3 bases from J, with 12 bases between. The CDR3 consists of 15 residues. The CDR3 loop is CASSMEGWGKNIQYF. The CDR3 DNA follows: TGTGCCAGTAGTATGGAGGGTTGGGGCAAAAACATTCAGTACTTC. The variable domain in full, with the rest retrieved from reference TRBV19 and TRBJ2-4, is DGGITQSPKYLFRKEGQNVTLSCEQNLNHDAMYWYRQDPGQGLRLIYYSQIVNDFQKGDIAEGYSVSREKKESFPLTVTSAQKNPTAFYLCASSMEGWGKNIQYFGAGTRLSVL.

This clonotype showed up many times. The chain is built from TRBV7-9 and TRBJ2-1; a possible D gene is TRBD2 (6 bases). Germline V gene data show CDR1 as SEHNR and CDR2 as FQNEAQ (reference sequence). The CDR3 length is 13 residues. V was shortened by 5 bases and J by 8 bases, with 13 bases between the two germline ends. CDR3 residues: CASSLGGGDEQFF. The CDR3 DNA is TGTGCCAGCAGCCTGGGGGGAGGTGATGAGCAGTTCTTC. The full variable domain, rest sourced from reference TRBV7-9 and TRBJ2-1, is DTGVSQNPRHKITKRGQNVTFRCDPISEHNRLYWYRQTLGQGPEFLTYFQNEAQLEKSRLLSDRFSAERPKGSFSTLEIQRTEQGDSAMYLCASSLGGGDEQFFGPGTRLTVL.

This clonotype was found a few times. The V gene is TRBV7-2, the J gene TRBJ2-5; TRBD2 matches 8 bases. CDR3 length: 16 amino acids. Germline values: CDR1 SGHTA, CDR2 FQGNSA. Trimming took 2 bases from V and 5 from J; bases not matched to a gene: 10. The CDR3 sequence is CASSLSMAGGKETQYF. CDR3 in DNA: TGTGCCAGCAGCTTATCCATGGCGGGGGGTAAGGAGACCCAGTACTTC.

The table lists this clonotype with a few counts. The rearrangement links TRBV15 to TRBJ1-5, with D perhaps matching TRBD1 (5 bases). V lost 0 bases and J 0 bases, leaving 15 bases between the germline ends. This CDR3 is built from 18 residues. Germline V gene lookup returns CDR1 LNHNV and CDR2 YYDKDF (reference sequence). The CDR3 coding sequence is TGTGCCACCAGCAGAGATCGGACACTGATTTATAGCAATCAGCCCCAGCATTTT. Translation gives CATSRDRTLIYSNQPQHF.

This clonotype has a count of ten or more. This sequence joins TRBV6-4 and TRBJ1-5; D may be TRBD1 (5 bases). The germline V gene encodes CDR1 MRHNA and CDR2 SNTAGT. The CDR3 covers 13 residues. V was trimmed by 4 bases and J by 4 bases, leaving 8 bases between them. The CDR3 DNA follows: TGTGCCAGCAGTGCTGAGGGGAATCAGCCCCAGCATTTT. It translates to CASSAEGNQPQHF.

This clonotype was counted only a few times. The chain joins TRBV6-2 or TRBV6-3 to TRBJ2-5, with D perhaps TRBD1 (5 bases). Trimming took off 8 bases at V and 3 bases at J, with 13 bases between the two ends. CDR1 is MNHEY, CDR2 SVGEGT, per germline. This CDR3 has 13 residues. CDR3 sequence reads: CASRYQGEETQYF. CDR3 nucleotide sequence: TGTGCCAGCCGCTACCAGGGTGAAGAGACCCAGTACTTC.

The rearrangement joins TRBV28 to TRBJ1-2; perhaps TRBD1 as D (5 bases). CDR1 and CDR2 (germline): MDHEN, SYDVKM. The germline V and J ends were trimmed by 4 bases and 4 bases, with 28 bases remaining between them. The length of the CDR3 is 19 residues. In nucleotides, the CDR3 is TGTGCCAGCAGTTCGTGGGAATTAGGGGCGCGGGTCGTTCGCTATGGCTACACCTTC. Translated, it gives CASSSWELGARVVRYGYTF.

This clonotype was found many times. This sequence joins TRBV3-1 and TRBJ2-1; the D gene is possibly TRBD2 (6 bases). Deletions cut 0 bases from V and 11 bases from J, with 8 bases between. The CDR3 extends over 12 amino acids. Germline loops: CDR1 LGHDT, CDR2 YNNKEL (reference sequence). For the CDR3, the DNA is TGTGCCAGCAGCCAAGAGGGGGGACAGCAGTTCTTC. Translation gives CASSQEGGQQFF.

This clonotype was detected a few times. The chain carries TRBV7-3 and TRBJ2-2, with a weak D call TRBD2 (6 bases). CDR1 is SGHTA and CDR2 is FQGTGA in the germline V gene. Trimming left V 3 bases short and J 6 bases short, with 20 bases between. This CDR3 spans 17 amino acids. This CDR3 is CASSFPNTSWEAGELFF. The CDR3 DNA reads TGTGCCAGCAGCTTCCCCAATACTTCCTGGGAGGCCGGGGAGCTGTTTTTT. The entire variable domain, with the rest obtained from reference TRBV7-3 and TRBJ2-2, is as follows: GAGVSQTPSNKVTEKGKYVELRCDPISGHTALYWYRQSLGQGPEFLIYFQGTGAADDSGLPNDRFFAVRPEGSVSTLKIQRTERGDSAVYLCASSFPNTSWEAGELFFGEGSRLTVL.

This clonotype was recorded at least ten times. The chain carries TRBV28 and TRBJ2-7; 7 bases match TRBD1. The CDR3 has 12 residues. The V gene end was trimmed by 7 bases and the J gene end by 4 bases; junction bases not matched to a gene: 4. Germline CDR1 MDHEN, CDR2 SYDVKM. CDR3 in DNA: TGTGCCAGCACCGACAGGGTGTACGAGCAGTACTTC. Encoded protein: CASTDRVYEQYF. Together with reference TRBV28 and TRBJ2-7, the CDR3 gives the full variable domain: DVKVTQSSRYLVKRTGEKVFLECVQDMDHENMFWYRQDPGLGLRLIYFSYDVKMKEKGDIPEGYSVSREKKERFSLILESASTNQTSMYLCASTDRVYEQYFGPGTRLTVT.

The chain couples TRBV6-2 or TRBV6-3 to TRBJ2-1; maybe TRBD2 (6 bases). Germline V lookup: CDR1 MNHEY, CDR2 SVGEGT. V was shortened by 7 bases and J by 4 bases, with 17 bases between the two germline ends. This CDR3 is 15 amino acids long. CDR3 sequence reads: CASTQAASVYNEQFF. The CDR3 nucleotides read TGTGCCAGCACCCAGGCGGCTAGCGTGTACAATGAGCAGTTCTTC.

CDR3 region: CASSPWDRGRNEQFF. Written as DNA, the CDR3 is TGTGCCAGCAGTCCATGGGACAGGGGGCGGAATGAGCAGTTCTTC. V and J are TRBV27 and TRBJ2-1, with TRBD1 matching 12 bases. This CDR3 has 15 amino acids. The trim removed 5 bases at V and 7 bases at J, leaving 6 bases unmatched. Germline V gene sequence: CDR1 MNHEY, CDR2 SMNVEV (reference sequence).

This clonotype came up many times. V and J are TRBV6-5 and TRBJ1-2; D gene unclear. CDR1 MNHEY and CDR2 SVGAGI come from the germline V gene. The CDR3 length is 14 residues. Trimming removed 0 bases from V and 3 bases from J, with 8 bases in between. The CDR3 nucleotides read TGTGCCAGCAGTTACTCGCGGGAGGACTATGGCTACACCTTC. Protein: CASSYSREDYGYTF.

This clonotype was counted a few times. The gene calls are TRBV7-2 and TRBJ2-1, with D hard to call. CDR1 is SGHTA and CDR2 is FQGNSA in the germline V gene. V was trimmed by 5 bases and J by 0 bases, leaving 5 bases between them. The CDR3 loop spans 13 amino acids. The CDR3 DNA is TGTGCCAGCAGCCGGTTCTCCTACAATGAGCAGTTCTTC. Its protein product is CASSRFSYNEQFF.

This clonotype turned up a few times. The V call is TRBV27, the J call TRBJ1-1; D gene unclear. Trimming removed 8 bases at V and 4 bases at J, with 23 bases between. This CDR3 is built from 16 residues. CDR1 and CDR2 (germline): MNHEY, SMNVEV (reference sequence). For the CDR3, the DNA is TGTGCCAGCGGACTAATTCGAGGCGAGGGAGGCACTGAAGCTTTCTTT. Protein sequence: CASGLIRGEGGTEAFF.

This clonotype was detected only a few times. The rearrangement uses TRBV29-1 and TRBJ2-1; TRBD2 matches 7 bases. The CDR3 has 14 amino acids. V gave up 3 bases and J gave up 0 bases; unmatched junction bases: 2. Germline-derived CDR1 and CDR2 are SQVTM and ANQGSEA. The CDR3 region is CSVDPGGSYNEQFF. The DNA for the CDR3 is TGCAGCGTTGACCCGGGAGGCTCCTACAATGAGCAGTTCTTC.